What follows are 10 T cell receptor beta chains derived from one specimen sequenced in a study of shared clonotypes between healthy human individuals. The naive CD8 fraction comprised CD45RO-negative cells positively selected for CCR7 and excluded terminally differentiated effector memory CD45RA+ cells. Profiled with immunoSEQ multiplex PCR; TCRdb holds only in-frame clones, not every one. The top ten hold around 1% of the sample, which has roughly 1,800,000 clones, about 94% seen once. Sequencing input: naive CD8+ T cells sorted from blood. The source is a man aged 18 to 30 in good health.

In regard to this clone: This sample includes further DNA sequences coding for the same CDR3. The CDR3, as DNA: TGTGCCAGCAGCTTAGGGAGGTCCGAGCAGTACTTC. Its translation is CASSLGRSEQYF. J is TRBJ2-7 and V is TRBV13; D gene unclear. CDR3 length equals 12 residues. Germline CDR1 reads PRHDT; CDR2 reads FYEKMQ (reference sequence). V shed 0 bases and J shed 6 bases, with 6 bases lying between them.

The rearrangement joins TRBV29-1 to TRBJ1-2; D remains ambiguous. This CDR3 is built from 12 residues. With 5 bases removed from V and 3 bases from J, the gap between germline ends came to 10 bases. Germline V CDR1 and CDR2: SQVTM, ANQGSEA. CDR3 region: CSVLPEHYGYTF. The DNA of the CDR3 is TGCAGCGTTCTTCCCGAGCACTATGGCTACACCTTC.

CDR3 residues: CASTDRYTEAFF. Here the CDR3 DNA reads TGTGCCAGCACCGACAGATACACTGAAGCTTTCTTT. V gene TRBV13 combines with J gene TRBJ1-1; D perhaps matches TRBD1 (5 bases). The germline V and J ends were trimmed by 7 bases and 3 bases, with 9 bases remaining between them. Germline assignment: CDR1 PRHDT and CDR2 FYEKMQ (reference sequence). The length of the CDR3 is 12 residues.

This chain links TRBV11-2 with TRBJ1-6, with no clear D. Germline V CDR1 and CDR2: SGHAT, FQNNGV. V lost 0 bases, J lost 0 bases, and 6 bases lay in between. This CDR3 has 16 amino acids. The CDR3 loop reads CASSLERSSYNSPLHF. DNA of the CDR3: TGTGCCAGCAGCTTAGAGAGGAGCTCCTATAATTCACCCCTCCACTTT.

This rearrangement joins TRBV27 to TRBJ2-7; D is perhaps TRBD1 or TRBD2 (8 bases each). The CDR3 consists of 16 residues. Germline CDR1 reads MNHEY; CDR2 reads SMNVEV (reference sequence). The germline V and J ends were trimmed by 10 bases and 3 bases, with 25 bases remaining between them. The chain's CDR3 is CATTGQGSGLVYEQYF. CDR3 DNA: TGTGCCACCACCGGACAGGGTTCGGGACTAGTCTACGAGCAGTACTTC.

This sequence joins TRBV12-5 and TRBJ2-5; D unresolved. V was cut by 0 bases and J by 4 bases, with 3 bases left in between. The CDR3 has 12 residues. CDR1 is LGHNT and CDR2 is FRNRAP in the germline V gene. Here the CDR3 reads CASGLVLETQYF. The CDR3 DNA sequence: TGTGCTAGTGGTTTGGTTCTAGAGACCCAGTACTTC.

V is TRBV5-8 and J is TRBJ2-2; D remains unclear. V was cut by 3 bases and J by 1 base, with 13 bases left in between. Germline V lookup: CDR1 SGHTS, CDR2 YDEGEE. The CDR3 runs 16 residues. CDR3 in DNA: TGTGCCAGCAGCTGGGAATCTCCAGGGAACACCGGGGAGCTGTTTTTT. Protein product: CASSWESPGNTGELFF. Drawing the rest from reference TRBV5-8 and TRBJ2-2, the complete variable domain is EAGVTQSPTHLIKTRGQQATLRCSPISGHTSVYWYQQALGLGLQFLLWYDEGEERNRGNFPPRFSGRQFPNYSSELNVNALELEDSALYLCASSWESPGNTGELFFGEGSRLTVL.

The chain links TRBV7-9 to TRBJ2-5, with D unclear. Germline CDR1 SEHNR, CDR2 FQNEAQ (reference sequence). CDR3 length: 15 residues. The ends were cut back, 6 bases at V and 1 base at J, with 15 bases in the middle. Here the CDR3 DNA reads TGTGCCAGCAGTAAATCTGACCGTTTCCAAGAGACCCAGTACTTC. Translation: CASSKSDRFQETQYF.

The chain employs TRBV28 and TRBJ2-1; D unresolved. The CDR3 is 14 residues long. The V end was cut by 3 bases, the J end by 7 bases, with 13 bases between. CDR1 and CDR2 from the germline V gene are MDHEN and SYDVKM. Here the CDR3 reads CASSFSPMGNEQFF. The CDR3 DNA reads TGTGCCAGCAGTTTCTCTCCAATGGGAAATGAGCAGTTCTTC.

This clone showed up just once. The V and J genes are TRBV9 and TRBJ2-2, with D uncertain. The CDR3 is 19 residues long. CDR1 and CDR2 (germline): SGDLS, YYNGEE. V lost 3 bases and J lost 1, with 22 bases in between. The CDR3 reads CASSEPRPPHAENTGELFF. CDR3 sequence (DNA): TGTGCCAGCAGCGAGCCCCGACCGCCTCACGCGGAGAACACCGGGGAGCTGTTTTTT.